This T cell receptor beta chain originates from a study of sequential checkpoint blockade in melanoma. The wider study: Maintenance nivolumab came after either treatment sequence. TCRβ was sequenced from DNA of some 97 pretreatment tumors. About two dozen patients had matched tumor biopsies before treatment and at week 13 after nivolumab or ipilimumab alone. Broader study findings: Pretreatment TIL clonality tracked with response in the nivolumab-first arm.

Details on this clone: Its antigen is still unknown.

Per the germline V gene, CDR1 is MNHGY and CDR2 is SAAAGT. The CDR3 is made up of 14 amino acids. Trimming left V 11 bases short and J 6 bases short, with 22 bases between. Using immunoSEQ multiplex PCR, the repertoire was profiled, and TCRdb retains in-frame clones only, with some absent. The sample has 15,000 to 20,000 clones; 26% are singletons. Indicated treatment: randomized to nivolumab then ipilimumab (arm A) or the reverse (arm B). The specimen was tumor tissue (inferred from file names), collected from a patient given nivolumab and ipilimumab in sequence. The chain combines TRBV6-8 with TRBJ2-5; D possibly corresponds to TRBD2 (5 bases). This TCR came from a human donor with melanoma. The CDR3 DNA reads TGTGCCGGATCGCCCGGGGTTAGTGTAAAGACCCAGTACTTC. Protein sequence: CAGSPGVSVKTQYF.